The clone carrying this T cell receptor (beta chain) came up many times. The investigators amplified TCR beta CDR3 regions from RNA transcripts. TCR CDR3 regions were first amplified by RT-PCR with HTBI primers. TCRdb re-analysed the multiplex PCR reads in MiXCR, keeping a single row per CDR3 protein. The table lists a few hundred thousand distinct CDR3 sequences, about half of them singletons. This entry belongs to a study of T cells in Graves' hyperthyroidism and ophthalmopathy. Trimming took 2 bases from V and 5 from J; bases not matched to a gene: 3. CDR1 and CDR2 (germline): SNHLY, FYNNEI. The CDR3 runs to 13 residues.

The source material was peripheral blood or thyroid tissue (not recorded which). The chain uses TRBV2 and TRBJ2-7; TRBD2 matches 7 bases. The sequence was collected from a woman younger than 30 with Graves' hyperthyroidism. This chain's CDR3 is CASSEYGRNEQYF. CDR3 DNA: TGTGCCAGCAGTGAATACGGGAGGAACGAGCAGTACTTC.